This TCR beta chain was captured in a study of OX40 agonist ivuxolimab in advanced cancers. Overall study findings and caveats: Both blood CD4+ and CD8+ T cells showed clonal growth by week 6 at 0.1 to 3.0 mg/kg.

A remark on this clone: Its antigen is still unknown.

Data came from immunoSEQ multiplex PCR; TCRdb stores just in-frame clones and leaves some out. Here the sample spans approximately 130,000 clones, about nine tenths being singletons. The germline V gene has CDR1 ENHRY and CDR2 SYGVKD. Trimming left V 11 bases short and J 7 bases short, with 14 bases between. CDR3 length: 11 amino acids. The receptor was isolated from an adult with an advanced solid tumor such as melanoma, head and neck, liver or kidney cancer. Sequencing was performed on CD4+ or CD8+ T cells sorted from blood, taken in a trial of the OX40 agonist ivuxolimab. J is TRBJ1-2 and V is TRBV10-3; D gene unclear. CDR3 bases: TGTGCCTCCGGGGAAACCTTTGGCTACACCTTC. Amino acid sequence: CASGETFGYTF.